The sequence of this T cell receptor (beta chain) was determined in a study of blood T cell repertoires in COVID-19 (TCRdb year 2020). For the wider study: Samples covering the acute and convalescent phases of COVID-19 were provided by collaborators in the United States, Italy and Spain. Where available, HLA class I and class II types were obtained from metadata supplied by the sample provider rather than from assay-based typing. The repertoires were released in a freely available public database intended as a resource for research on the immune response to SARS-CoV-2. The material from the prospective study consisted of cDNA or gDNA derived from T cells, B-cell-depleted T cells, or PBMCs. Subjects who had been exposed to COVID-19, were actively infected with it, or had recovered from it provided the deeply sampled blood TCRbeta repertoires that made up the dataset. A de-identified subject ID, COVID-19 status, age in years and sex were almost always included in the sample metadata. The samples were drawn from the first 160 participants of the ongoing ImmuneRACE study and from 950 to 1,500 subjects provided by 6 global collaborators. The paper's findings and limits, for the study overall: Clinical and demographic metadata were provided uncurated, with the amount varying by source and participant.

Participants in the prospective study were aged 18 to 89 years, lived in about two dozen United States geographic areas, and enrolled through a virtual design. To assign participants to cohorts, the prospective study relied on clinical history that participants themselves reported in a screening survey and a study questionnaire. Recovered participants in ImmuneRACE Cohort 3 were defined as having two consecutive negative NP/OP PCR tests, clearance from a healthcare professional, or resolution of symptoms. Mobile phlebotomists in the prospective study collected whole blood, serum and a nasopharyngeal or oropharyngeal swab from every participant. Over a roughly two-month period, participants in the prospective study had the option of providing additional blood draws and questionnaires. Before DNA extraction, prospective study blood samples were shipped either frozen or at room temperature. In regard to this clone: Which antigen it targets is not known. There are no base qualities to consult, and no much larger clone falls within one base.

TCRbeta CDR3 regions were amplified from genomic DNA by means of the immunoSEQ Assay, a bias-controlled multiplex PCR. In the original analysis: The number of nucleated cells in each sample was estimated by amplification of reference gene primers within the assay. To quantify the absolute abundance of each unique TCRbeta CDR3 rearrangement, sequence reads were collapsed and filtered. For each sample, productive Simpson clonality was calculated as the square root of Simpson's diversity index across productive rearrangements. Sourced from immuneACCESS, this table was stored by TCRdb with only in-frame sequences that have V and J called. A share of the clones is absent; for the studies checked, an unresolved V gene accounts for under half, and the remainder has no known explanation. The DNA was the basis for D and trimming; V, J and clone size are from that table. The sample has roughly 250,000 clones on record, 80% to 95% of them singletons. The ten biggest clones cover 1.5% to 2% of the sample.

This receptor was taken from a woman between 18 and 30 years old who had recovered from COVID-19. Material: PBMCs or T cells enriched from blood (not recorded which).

The DNA is TGTGCCAGTACCATCGGGGGACCTCATAGCACAGATACGCAGTATTTT. Translated, this gives CASTIGGPHSTDTQYF. The rearrangement joined TRBV19 to TRBJ2-3; a weak D assignment points to TRBD2 (6 bases agree). The germline V gene (reference sequence) specifies LNHDA as CDR1 and SQIVND as CDR2. V sheds 7 bases and J sheds 0 bases, leaving 17 bases between their ends. From the cysteine up to the phenylalanine, the CDR3 has a length of 16 residues. Only the CDR3 region is kept as DNA, spanning 48 bases read in frame from base 1.